These 4 T cell receptor beta chains were sequenced from one sample in a study of blood T cell repertoires in COVID-19. TCRdb's table, derived via immunoSEQ multiplex PCR, lists solely in-frame clones and lacks some. The repertoire holds some 73,000 clones, with about 88% as singletons. Sequenced sample: peripheral blood. These receptors were collected from a man older than 75 with COVID-19, enrolled during active disease.

This clone was seen a single time. This chain uses TRBV6-5 with TRBJ1-6; TRBD1 matches 7 bases. Germline loops: CDR1 MNHEY, CDR2 SVGAGI. Trimming at V came to 6 bases and at J to 9 bases, leaving 8 bases not matched to a gene. CDR3 length equals 14 residues. CDR3 DNA sequence: TGTGCCAGCAGCCCCGACAGGGTAGCTTCACCCCTCCACTTT. Its protein is CASSPDRVASPLHF.

This clone was detected a few times. This chain uses TRBV9 with TRBJ1-2, with TRBD1 identical over 7 bases. Per the germline V gene, CDR1 is SGDLS and CDR2 is YYNGEE. V was pared by 0 bases and J by 3 bases, with 5 bases of the junction left unmatched. The CDR3 is 15 residues long. The CDR3 protein is CASSVEATGHYGYTF. CDR3 in DNA: TGTGCCAGCAGCGTAGAGGCGACAGGGCACTATGGCTACACCTTC.

This clone showed up just once. The chain employs TRBV6-2 or TRBV6-3 and TRBJ1-2; tentative D call: TRBD1 (5 bases). The germline V and J ends were trimmed by 2 bases and 10 bases, with 14 bases remaining between them. CDR3 length: 13 amino acids. Looked up from germline, CDR1 is MNHEY and CDR2 is SVGEGT. The CDR3 loop reads CASSYGQGINYTF. CDR3 DNA: TGTGCCAGCAGTTACGGGCAGGGAATAAACTACACCTTC.

The J gene is TRBJ2-7, the V gene TRBV7-2, with 11 bases lining up with TRBD1. Germline loops: CDR1 SGHTA, CDR2 FQGNSA. The CDR3 consists of 15 residues. J was trimmed by 3 bases and V by 5 bases; bases with no gene match: 6. The CDR3 region is CASSLVGTGGYEQYF. The CDR3 DNA follows: TGTGCCAGCAGCCTAGTAGGGACAGGGGGCTACGAGCAGTACTTC.